These 23 T cell receptor beta chains came from one sample sequenced in a study of cytomegalovirus exposure and HLA in healthy donors. Vbeta (60) and Jbeta (13) primers were used in the PCR. Generated by immunoSEQ multiplex PCR, the TCRdb table keeps only in-frame clones and is missing some. The sample has about 97,000 clones, about 85% seen once; the top ten hold about 3.9%. Sequencing was carried out using PBMCs. The source of these receptors is a man aged 30 to 45 in good health and CMV-seronegative.

This clone was detected a few times. V and J are TRBV18 and TRBJ1-1; TRBD1 matches 7 bases. Losses at the gene ends were 3 bases for V and 0 bases for J; bases not matched to a gene: 7. Germline lookup yields CDR1 KGHSH and CDR2 LQKENI. The CDR3 consists of 16 residues. Written as DNA, the CDR3 is TGTGCCAGCTCACCGGGGCGACAGGGCATGAACACTGAAGCTTTCTTT. It yields the protein CASSPGRQGMNTEAFF.

The gene calls are TRBV28 and TRBJ2-7; maybe TRBD1 (6 bases). CDR1 is MDHEN and CDR2 is SYDVKM in the germline V gene. The CDR3 extends over 14 amino acids. V lost 1 base and J lost 5, with 12 bases in between. CDR3 region: CASSLYVTGDEQYF. The CDR3 DNA reads as TGTGCCAGCAGTTTATACGTGACAGGAGACGAGCAGTACTTC.

This clone was found once. The V and J genes are TRBV6-4 and TRBJ1-1; possible D gene TRBD1, 5 bases. The germline V and J ends were trimmed by 0 bases and 8 bases, with 7 bases remaining between them. The CDR3 loop spans 12 amino acids. The germline V gene encodes CDR1 MRHNA and CDR2 SNTAGT. The CDR3 protein is CASSDSRTEAFF. Here the CDR3 DNA reads TGTGCCAGCAGTGACTCCCGGACAGAAGCTTTCTTT.

The chain uses TRBV27 and TRBJ1-5; the D gene is possibly TRBD1 (5 bases). The CDR3 length is 14 residues. Germline values: CDR1 MNHEY, CDR2 SMNVEV (reference sequence). V lost 3 bases, J lost 3 bases, and 9 bases lay in between. The CDR3 DNA follows: TGTGCCAGCAGTTTTGGGGGGAACAATCAGCCCCAGCATTTT. The encoded protein is CASSFGGNNQPQHF.

V gene TRBV5-1 combines with J gene TRBJ1-4, with D tentatively TRBD1 (5 bases). Germline values: CDR1 SGHRS, CDR2 YFSETQ. Trimming pared 5 bases from V and 5 bases from J, leaving 16 bases between. The CDR3 length is 15 residues. The CDR3 DNA reads TGCGCCAGCAGTTTAGTTCCGGGGGGGAATGAAAAACTGTTTTTT. Translation gives CASSLVPGGNEKLFF.

V is TRBV7-2 and J is TRBJ2-7; TRBD1 matches 12 bases. The ends lost 8 bases at V and 6 bases at J; junction bases unmatched: 8. The CDR3 runs 14 residues. Germline V CDR1 and CDR2: SGHTA, FQGNSA. CDR3 nucleotide sequence: TGTGCCAGCGGAGCGGGACAGGGGGCGTTCGAGCAGTACTTC. It specifies CASGAGQGAFEQYF.

J is TRBJ2-2 and V is TRBV5-1; TRBD1 matches 9 bases. The V and J ends lost 2 bases and 3 bases, in that order; junction bases with no gene match: 2. This CDR3 is built from 15 residues. Germline V gene sequence: CDR1 SGHRS, CDR2 YFSETQ. CDR3 sequence reads: CASSFRTGDTGELFF. In DNA form, the CDR3 reads TGCGCCAGCAGCTTCCGGACAGGGGACACCGGGGAGCTGTTTTTT.

The chain uses TRBV28 and TRBJ1-5, with TRBD1 identical over 8 bases. Germline V gene data show CDR1 as MDHEN and CDR2 as SYDVKM. This CDR3 contains 15 residues. The J segment lost 3 bases and the V segment lost 2 bases, leaving 3 bases of the junction unmatched. The CDR3 spells CASSLGQGNNQPQHF. The CDR3 DNA follows: TGTGCCAGCAGTTTAGGACAGGGCAACAATCAGCCCCAGCATTTT.

This chain connects TRBV21-1 to TRBJ2-7; the table names TRBD2, a call not compared with the DNA. TRBV21-1 is deemed a pseudogene. This CDR3 comprises 23 residues. The CDR3 reads CASSKEPGLVPGLAGGRAYEQYF. The DNA for the CDR3 is TGTGCCAGCAGCAAAGAGCCGGGATTAGTTCCGGGACTAGCGGGAGGGAGGGCCTACGAGCAGTACTTC.

CDR3 DNA sequence: TGTGCCAGCAGTCAAGTGGAGAGGACCCAGTACTTC. This translates into CASSQVERTQYF. V is TRBV28 and J is TRBJ2-5; D not certain. Trimming took 5 bases from V and 7 from J, leaving 11 bases between them. CDR3 length: 12 amino acids. CDR1 and CDR2 from the germline V gene are MDHEN and SYDVKM.

V gene TRBV5-4 combines with J gene TRBJ2-1, with 10 bases fitting TRBD1. The CDR3 is made up of 14 amino acids. Germline CDR1 is SGHNT and CDR2 is YYREEE (reference sequence). V dropped 3 bases and J dropped 9; count of bases not matched to a gene: 6. CDR3: CASSSGTGAGEQFF. In DNA, the CDR3 is TGTGCCAGCAGCTCGGGGACAGGGGCTGGTGAGCAGTTCTTC.

This clone has only a few counts. The rearrangement links TRBV25-1 to TRBJ1-2; D gene unclear. With 3 bases removed from V and 7 bases from J, the gap between germline ends came to 9 bases. The germline gives CDR1 MGHDK, CDR2 SYGVNS. The CDR3 loop spans 12 amino acids. CDR3 DNA sequence: TGTGCCAGCAGTGACGACCTAGGTGGCTACACCTTC. Its translation is CASSDDLGGYTF.

V usage is TRBV27 and J usage is TRBJ2-7; a possible D gene is TRBD2 (6 bases). CDR1 and CDR2 from the germline V gene are MNHEY and SMNVEV (reference sequence). Trimming removed 4 bases from V and 2 bases from J, with 24 bases in between. The CDR3 has 18 residues. CDR3 amino acids: CASSSQSLLAPPAYEQYF. The DNA for the CDR3 is TGTGCCAGCAGTTCCCAATCCCTACTAGCTCCCCCCGCCTACGAGCAGTACTTC.

The chain is built from TRBV10-3 and TRBJ1-2; 9 bases agree with TRBD1. The germline CDR1 and CDR2 sequences are ENHRY and SYGVKD. The CDR3 runs 14 residues. The J segment lost 11 bases and the V segment lost 0 bases, leaving 7 bases of the junction unmatched. This CDR3 is CAISESGQGTPYTF. DNA of the CDR3: TGTGCCATCAGTGAGTCTGGACAGGGGACCCCTTACACCTTC.

Points on this clone: An end of the junction does not agree with germline; a read error may underlie this. The chain carries TRBV19 and TRBJ1-4; 9 bases are shared with TRBD1. Germline CDR1 reads LNHDA; CDR2 reads SQIVND (reference sequence). This CDR3 spans 11 amino acids. The CDR3, as DNA: TGTGCCAGTAGTGACCGGGACAGGGCGGCTTTT. Its protein is CASSDRDRAAF.

This clone was seen just once. The chain employs TRBV5-4 and TRBJ2-2; tentative D call: TRBD2 (6 bases). Looked up from germline, CDR1 is SGHNT and CDR2 is YYREEE (reference sequence). Trimming took 5 bases from V and 6 from J, leaving 11 bases between them. The CDR3 is made up of 13 amino acids. The CDR3 nucleotides are TGTGCCAGCAGTCTTCGGGGGTCCGGGGAGCTGTTTTTT. Encoded protein: CASSLRGSGELFF.

The chain couples TRBV18 to TRBJ1-2; 12 positions match TRBD1. The junction had 8 bases not matched to a gene; V was cut back by 3 bases and J by 6 bases. The CDR3 covers 16 residues. Germline values: CDR1 KGHSH, CDR2 LQKENI. CDR3 DNA sequence: TGTGCCAGCTCACCCCCCGGGACAGGGGGCGAGCATGGCTACACCTTC. As protein: CASSPPGTGGEHGYTF.

The gene calls are TRBV9 and TRBJ1-4; D unresolved. Looked up from germline, CDR1 is SGDLS and CDR2 is YYNGEE. Trimming shortened V by 6 bases and J by 10 bases, and 10 bases separated the two germline ends. The CDR3 is made up of 11 amino acids. This chain's CDR3 is CASTSGGKLFF. In nucleotides, the CDR3 is TGTGCCAGCACGTCGGGTGGAAAACTGTTTTTT.

This chain joins TRBV19 and TRBJ2-3, with 10 bases matching TRBD2. The germline gives CDR1 LNHDA, CDR2 SQIVND (reference sequence). This CDR3 spans 16 amino acids. J gave up 5 bases and V 3 bases, and 8 bases lay outside the gene matches. CDR3 nucleotides: TGTGCCAGTAGTATGGGGCTAGCGGGAGCACGAGATACGCAGTATTTT. Its protein product is CASSMGLAGARDTQYF.

The V gene is TRBV4-1, the J gene TRBJ1-1, with D possibly being TRBD1 (5 bases). Germline V gives CDR1 MGHRA, CDR2 YSYEKL. The CDR3 totals 14 residues. Trimming took off 4 bases at V and 8 bases at J, with 17 bases between the two ends. The CDR3 region has the DNA TGCGCCAGCAGCCCTAACTCCAGGGCCAGAGAAGCTTTCTTT. Residues: CASSPNSRAREAFF.

V is TRBV30 and J is TRBJ1-5; TRBD1 aligns across 7 bases. The junction had 3 bases not matched to a gene; V was cut back by 3 bases and J by 1 base. The CDR3 runs 14 residues. The V gene's germline CDR1 is GTSNPN and CDR2 SVGIG (reference sequence). The CDR3, as DNA: TGTGCCTGGAGCGCGGGACAGAGCAATCAGCCCCAGCATTTT. Protein product: CAWSAGQSNQPQHF.

The chain joins TRBV12-5 to TRBJ2-1, with 11 bases lining up with TRBD2. The CDR3 runs to 16 residues. J was trimmed by 7 bases and V by 4 bases; bases with no gene match: 9. Germline V gene sequence: CDR1 LGHNT, CDR2 FRNRAP. CDR3 in DNA: TGTGCTAGTGGTTCTAGCGGGGGGAACGTCGGGAATGAGCAGTTCTTC. As protein: CASGSSGGNVGNEQFF.

This clone was seen only a few times. The chain joins TRBV5-1 to TRBJ2-3; 8 nucleotides match TRBD2. V was clipped by 5 bases and J by 6 bases; unmatched bases: 11. Germline lookup yields CDR1 SGHRS and CDR2 YFSETQ. The CDR3 has 15 residues. As DNA, the CDR3 is TGCGCCAGCAGTCCCGGGACTAGAAGTTGGGATACGCAGTATTTT. Its protein is CASSPGTRSWDTQYF.